This T cell receptor (beta chain) was sequenced during a study of OX40 agonist ivuxolimab in advanced cancers. Notes on the research overall: The costimulatory receptor OX40 (CD134) was targeted by ivuxolimab, a fully human IgG2 agonistic monoclonal antibody. Intravenous ivuxolimab was administered to patients every 2 weeks at six dose levels: 0.01, 0.1, 0.3, 1.5, 3 and 10 mg/kg. Of the roughly 52 dose-escalation patients, hepatocellular carcinoma was present in approximately 20, melanoma in around 15, renal cell carcinoma in 9 and head and neck cancer in 9. In the dose-escalation cohort, 82.7% of patients were male, and the mean age was approximately 64 years, with a range of about 23 to 85. Patients were allowed to have had prior anti-PD-1, anti-PD-L1 or anti-CTLA-4 therapy, and around 40% of the dose-escalation patients had previously received checkpoint inhibitors. Partial responses occurred in three dose-escalation patients, of whom one had hepatocellular carcinoma and two had cutaneous melanoma. The point of sequencing TCRbeta in the periphery was to test whether ivuxolimab changed TCR sequence diversity and drove clonal T-cell expansion. The paper reports the monotherapy dose-escalation portion (N ≈ 50 patients) of the phase I ivuxolimab trial.

Reading the germline V gene gives CDR1 SGDLS and CDR2 YYNGEE. Reading from cysteine to phenylalanine, the CDR3 counts 11 amino acids. Here the CDR3 DNA is all that survives: 33 bases in frame from base 1. The trim is 4 bases for V and 6 bases for J, with a gap of 4 bases between the germline ends. For sequencing of the TCRbeta CDR3 region, genomic DNA was extracted from the sorted cells. The immunoSEQ Assay was used for sequencing of TCRbeta CDR3 regions. TCRdb limited this immuneACCESS table to in-frame rearrangements with V and J called. A share of clones is missing; checked studies link under half to unresolved V genes, and the rest is unexplained. Within this sample are about 67,000 clones, with 80% to 90% of them counted one time only. The ten largest clonotypes hold more than 3.5% of the sample. The trial excluded patients who had a history of autoimmune disease or who were on systemic immunosuppression. Peripheral blood for TCR sequencing was drawn from every dose cohort at baseline, at cycle 4 day 1 and at cycle 7 day 1. The samples were taken from a phase I, first-in-human, multicenter, open-label dose-escalation trial of ivuxolimab. Adults with locally advanced or metastatic melanoma, renal cell, hepatocellular, or head and neck squamous cell carcinoma were enrolled in the trial. Before TCR sequencing, CD4+ and CD8+ T cells were separately sorted from peripheral blood.

Summary of the overall study and its limitations: Low levels of normalized T-cell clonal expansion were also seen in some patients who did not respond. After ivuxolimab, more expanded clones were found on average in CD8+ T cells than in CD4+ T cells. In the 0.1-3.0 mg/kg groups, partial responders had among the lowest normalized peripheral clonal expansion, particularly in CD8+ T cells. At doses of 0.1 to 3.0 mg/kg, clonal expansion of both CD4+ and CD8+ blood T cells was observed from baseline to week 6. Which antigens the clonally expanded peripheral T cells were specific for was not determined.

This clone was observed a single time. Its antigen has not been determined. No clone much larger than this one lies a single base away; base qualities are absent. This specimen consisted of CD4+ or CD8+ T cells sorted from blood, obtained in a trial of the OX40 agonist ivuxolimab. The clonotype comes from an adult with an advanced solid tumor such as melanoma, head and neck, liver or kidney cancer. The chain uses TRBV9 and TRBJ2-2; the D gene is not confidently resolved. The sequenced DNA: TGTGCCAGCAGCACCGCCGGGGAGCTGTTTTTT. This encodes CASSTAGELFF.